These 19 T cell receptor beta chains came from one sample sequenced in a study of blood T cell repertoires in COVID-19. Repertoires were generated with immunoSEQ multiplex PCR, while TCRdb's copy carries only in-frame clones and drops some. The profile covers around 140,000 clones, with just over 85% appearing a single time and 1.5% taken by the ten largest. The specimen was peripheral blood. The receptor source for this set is an older woman with acute or convalescent COVID-19.

The gene calls are TRBV4-1 and TRBJ2-3; 11 bases line up with TRBD2. CDR1 MGHRA and CDR2 YSYEKL come from the germline V gene. This CDR3 has 19 residues. V lost 0 bases, J lost 1 base, and 9 bases stayed unmatched. The CDR3 bases are TGCGCCAGCAGCCAAGAGAGGCTAGCGGGGGGTCATCGCACAGATACGCAGTATTTT. It encodes CASSQERLAGGHRTDTQYF.

V gene TRBV9 combines with J gene TRBJ1-5; 7 bases map to TRBD1. The CDR3 is 18 amino acids. J was trimmed by 2 bases and V by 4 bases; bases with no gene match: 15. Germline V gene sequence: CDR1 SGDLS, CDR2 YYNGEE. The CDR3 DNA follows: TGTGCCAGCAGCCGTGGGAGCAGTCAGGGGGTTGGCAATCAGCCCCAGCATTTT. Its translation is CASSRGSSQGVGNQPQHF.

The rearrangement uses TRBV5-1 and TRBJ2-7; D may be TRBD2 (5 bases). This CDR3 comprises 13 residues. V dropped 0 bases and J dropped 11 bases, with 15 bases sitting between them. Germline V gene data show CDR1 as SGHRS and CDR2 as YFSETQ. The CDR3 region has the DNA TGCGCCAGCAGCTTGGGGGGAGTGGAGAGGGAGTACTTC. Protein sequence: CASSLGGVEREYF.

The rearrangement joins TRBV11-2 to TRBJ2-1, with 9 bases lining up with TRBD1. The CDR3 length is 13 residues. The V segment lost 9 bases and the J segment 4 bases; nucleotides outside the gene matches: 4. Germline V gene lookup returns CDR1 SGHAT and CDR2 FQNNGV. For the CDR3, the DNA is TGTGCCAGTGGGGGACAGGGATACAATGAGCAGTTCTTC. As protein: CASGGQGYNEQFF.

The chain couples TRBV9 to TRBJ2-7; 11 positions agree with TRBD2. CDR1 and CDR2 from the germline V gene are SGDLS and YYNGEE. The V segment lost 4 bases and the J segment 3 bases; nucleotides outside the gene matches: 6. The CDR3 totals 15 residues. CDR3 amino acids: CASSPTGTSGYEQYF. The CDR3 coding sequence is TGTGCCAGCAGCCCGACCGGGACTAGCGGCTACGAGCAGTACTTC.

This CDR3 is CASSFTGGPYF. The CDR3 nucleotides are TGTGCCAGCAGCTTCACGGGGGGTCCGTATTTT. The rearrangement links TRBV7-2 to TRBJ2-3, with 7 bases matching TRBD2. V dropped 3 bases and J dropped 14; count of bases not matched to a gene: 5. Germline V gives CDR1 SGHTA, CDR2 FQGNSA. CDR3 length equals 11 residues.

V gene TRBV2 combines with J gene TRBJ1-4; D gene ambiguous. CDR1 is SNHLY, CDR2 FYNNEI, per germline. V was shortened by 4 bases and J by 0 bases, with 18 bases between the two germline ends. There are 18 residues in the CDR3. CDR3 loop: CASSGFAVTPSTNEKLFF. The CDR3 bases are TGTGCCAGCAGTGGTTTTGCGGTAACGCCCTCAACTAATGAAAAACTGTTTTTT.

The chain recombines TRBV19 with TRBJ1-2; D may be TRBD1 (6 bases). The germline V and J ends were trimmed by 2 bases and 2 bases, with 12 bases remaining between them. Germline V lookup: CDR1 LNHDA, CDR2 SQIVND (reference sequence). The CDR3 covers 15 residues. Here the CDR3 DNA reads TGTGCCAGTAGTATAAGCCACAGGGAGAACTATGGCTACACCTTC. Translated, it gives CASSISHRENYGYTF.

The chain joins TRBV6-5 to TRBJ1-1, with 10 bases lining up with TRBD1. Germline lookup yields CDR1 MNHEY and CDR2 SVGAGI. The CDR3 has 14 amino acids. Trimming at V came to 5 bases and at J to 7 bases, leaving 7 bases not matched to a gene. In nucleotides, the CDR3 is TGTGCCAGCAGTCGGGACAGGGGTACAGATGAAGCTTTCTTT. Amino acid sequence: CASSRDRGTDEAFF.

The rearrangement links TRBV2 to TRBJ2-7; 10 nucleotides line up with TRBD1. Germline-derived CDR1 and CDR2 are SNHLY and FYNNEI. The V and J ends lost 6 bases and 7 bases, in that order; junction bases with no gene match: 12. This CDR3 has 15 residues. Here the CDR3 DNA reads TGTGCCAGCAGCCCCGACCGACAGGGGGCTACGGAGCAGTACTTC. Translated: CASSPDRQGATEQYF.

The chain is built from TRBV24-1 and TRBJ1-1; D not resolved. This CDR3 region has 14 residues. The germline V gene encodes CDR1 KGHDR and CDR2 SFDVKD. Trimming took off 3 bases at V and 0 bases at J, with 7 bases between the two ends. CDR3 nucleotide sequence: TGTGCCACCAGTGATGGCAGTTTGAACACTGAAGCTTTCTTT. This encodes CATSDGSLNTEAFF.

The chain couples TRBV6-1 to TRBJ2-2; 10 nucleotides match TRBD2. CDR1 is MNHNS and CDR2 is SASEGT in the germline V gene. Trimming cost V 3 bases and J 5 bases; bases outside gene matches: 6. This CDR3 is built from 16 residues. The CDR3 spells CASSDLAGGRTGELFF. Written as DNA, the CDR3 is TGTGCCAGCAGTGACTTAGCGGGGGGAAGGACCGGGGAGCTGTTTTTT.

The gene calls are TRBV5-1 and TRBJ2-7; 9 nucleotides agree with TRBD1. This CDR3 is built from 14 residues. In germline, CDR1 is SGHRS, CDR2 YFSETQ. J gave up 2 bases and V 2 bases, and 2 bases lay outside the gene matches. The CDR3 loop is CASSFGTGPYEQYF. The CDR3 coding sequence is TGCGCCAGCAGCTTTGGGACAGGGCCCTACGAGCAGTACTTC.

The chain links TRBV23-1 to TRBJ1-6; a weak D match, TRBD1 (6 bases). TRBV23-1 is an open reading frame whose function is uncertain. Trimming cost V 8 bases and J 4 bases, with 12 bases left between them. The CDR3 extends over 14 amino acids. The CDR3 sequence is CASLIDRYNSPLHF. In nucleotides, the CDR3 is TGCGCCAGCCTCATAGACAGGTATAATTCACCCCTCCACTTT.

This chain links TRBV9 with TRBJ2-2; D possibly corresponds to TRBD1 (6 bases). V was cut by 0 bases and J by 7 bases, with 7 bases left in between. This CDR3 is built from 13 residues. Germline V gene lookup returns CDR1 SGDLS and CDR2 YYNGEE. CDR3 region: CASSVEGGGELFF. CDR3 sequence (DNA): TGTGCCAGCAGCGTAGAAGGGGGCGGGGAGCTGTTTTTT.

The V call is TRBV28, the J call TRBJ1-5; D gene unclear. The germline CDR1 and CDR2 sequences are MDHEN and SYDVKM. The CDR3 contains 14 residues. Trimming removed 1 base at V and 0 bases at J, with 4 bases between. For the CDR3, the DNA is TGTGCCAGCAGTTTATACGGTAGCAATCAGCCCCAGCATTTT. It encodes CASSLYGSNQPQHF.

The J gene is TRBJ1-6, the V gene TRBV27, with TRBD1 as a possible D gene (5 bases). Germline CDR1 MNHEY, CDR2 SMNVEV (reference sequence). The CDR3 has 14 amino acids. The ends were cut back, 6 bases at V and 7 bases at J, with 13 bases in the middle. CDR3 region: CASRLTVRNSPLHF. CDR3 bases: TGTGCCAGCAGACTGACAGTTCGGAATTCACCCCTCCACTTT.

This clone was counted once. This chain joins TRBV5-1 and TRBJ1-1, with D uncertain. Germline CDR1 reads SGHRS; CDR2 reads YFSETQ. V was shortened by 2 bases and J by 4 bases, with 12 bases between the two germline ends. The length of the CDR3 is 14 residues. CDR3 sequence: CASSLSGLGTEAFF. The CDR3 bases are TGCGCCAGCAGCTTAAGCGGGCTGGGCACTGAAGCTTTCTTT.

V and J are TRBV5-5 and TRBJ1-4; D unclear. V was trimmed by 4 bases and J by 3 bases, leaving 13 bases between them. In germline, CDR1 is SGHKS, CDR2 YYEKEE (reference sequence). This CDR3 is 15 amino acids long. This CDR3 reads CASSMLQDSNEKLFF. The CDR3 region has the DNA TGTGCCAGCAGCATGCTGCAGGACTCTAATGAAAAACTGTTTTTT.